This T cell receptor beta chain is drawn from a study of T cell responses to AZD1222 COVID-19 vaccine (dated by TCRdb to the early 2020s). A note on the overall study: AZD1222 recipients whose second dose came at about 4 weeks and those whose second dose came at about 12 weeks were combined into one group, since spike-specific TCR depth and breadth did not differ between the two schedules. Trial participants were enrolled by age into 18-55, 56-69 and 70-plus year subgroups, with around 140, 26 and 57 TCR-sequenced participants respectively. TCR sequencing was performed for 230 to 250 trial participants, of whom about 200 were given two doses of AZD1222 and around 26 were given two doses of MenACWY control vaccine.

This specimen's time point label, interpreted: baseline before first vaccination. The vaccinee samples were drawn from two UK trials, COV001 and COV002, one of which was a single-blind randomized controlled phase 2/3 trial testing AZD1222 (ChAdOx1 nCoV-19) in healthy adults. For TCRbeta chain sequencing, PBMC samples from trial participants were taken at day 0 and at day 28 after the second dose. A note on this clone: Its antigen is still unknown. Base qualities are missing; no much larger clone stands one base away.

The CDR3 regions of human TCRbeta chains were analyzed by immunosequencing. As for the authors' bioinformatics: Repertoire TCRs were matched against a reference library of SARS-CoV-2-specific TCRs generated with the MIRA antigen-specificity platform. Breadth meant the fraction of unique TCRs that were SARS-CoV-2-associated, whereas depth meant the fraction of total T cells that were SARS-CoV-2-associated. Using the MIRA data, every spike-specific TCR was mapped to the spike region that the TCR reacted to and assigned to either a CD4 or a CD8 class. Log10-transformed breadth and depth values were compared by one-way ANOVA with Sidak's multiple comparisons tests. TCRdb stores this immuneACCESS table with in-frame sequences only. Part of the clones is absent; in the studies checked, under half of the shortfall reflects unresolved V genes, and no reason is known for the rest. The DNA gave D and trimming, while V, J and clone size come from that table. The sample records around 90,000 clones, approximately 90% of which are singletons. Of the sample, roughly 15% is held by the ten largest clones.

General conclusions and limits of the study: Conclusions about previously exposed vaccinees were limited because only six AZD1222 recipients were SARS-CoV-2 seropositive at baseline. Because no day 14 peak-response samples were available, the repertoires could be characterized only after the peak T cell response. In the small 56-69-year group, the increase in depth fell short of significance, most likely because of low power. Epitopes outside the regions mutated in the B.1.351 and B.1.1.7 variants were reportedly recognized by nearly half of the unique spike-specific TCRs. Vaccine-associated CD4 TCRs spanned the whole spike protein, with dominant responses in regions 160-218 and 743-854. Participants were mostly white British, with more females than males. The authors suggested clonal diversity may have been underestimated. After two AZD1222 doses, both the breadth and the depth of spike-specific TCRs were significantly higher than at day 0 and than in MenACWY recipients.

The source was peripheral blood, collected on day 0 of AZD1222 vaccination. The sequence was obtained from an adult in good health.

The nucleotide sequence is given as TGTGCCAGCAGTTTTCGCGGACAGGGTAGTGGCTACACCTTC. This translates into CASSFRGQGSGYTF. The V gene is TRBV27 and the J gene is TRBJ1-2; TRBD1 matches 8 bases in the middle. Trimmed from V: 3 bases; trimmed from J: 7 bases; junction bases lacking a gene match: 7. CDR1 MNHEY and CDR2 SMNVEV are derived from the germline V gene (reference sequence). The CDR3 holds 14 amino acids from the cysteine to the phenylalanine. The sequence is cut down to CDR3 DNA, 42 bases in frame from base 1.